This TCR beta chain was identified during a study of blood T cells in healthy people across ages. Next came a second PCR, run for about 7 to 12 cycles, which used a sample-barcoded 5' primer along with a J-beta primer mix. TCRdb re-analysed the 5' RACE reads in MiXCR, keeping a single row per CDR3 protein. The sample contains hundreds of thousands of distinct CDR3 sequences, over 40% of which appear only once. V was pared by 0 bases and J by 0 bases, with 8 bases between. Germline V gives CDR1 DFQATT, CDR2 SNEGSKA (reference sequence). This CDR3 has 15 residues. The study, taken as a whole, reports: Donor CMV infection status was unknown, possibly confounding age-related changes in expanded clonotypes. Estimates of total diversity, which came from one million sequenced T cells, were considered to be underestimates. Both naive CD4+ cell counts and diversity were greater in long-lived donors than in aged donors.

Turning to this clonotype: Antigen unknown.

The sequence was collected from a woman older than 75 in good health. This rearrangement joins TRBV20-1 to TRBJ2-2; no definite D call. Sequenced material: blood. The CDR3 DNA reads as TGCAGTGCTAGAGATTTAGTATCGAACACCGGGGAGCTGTTTTTT. It yields the protein CSARDLVSNTGELFF.